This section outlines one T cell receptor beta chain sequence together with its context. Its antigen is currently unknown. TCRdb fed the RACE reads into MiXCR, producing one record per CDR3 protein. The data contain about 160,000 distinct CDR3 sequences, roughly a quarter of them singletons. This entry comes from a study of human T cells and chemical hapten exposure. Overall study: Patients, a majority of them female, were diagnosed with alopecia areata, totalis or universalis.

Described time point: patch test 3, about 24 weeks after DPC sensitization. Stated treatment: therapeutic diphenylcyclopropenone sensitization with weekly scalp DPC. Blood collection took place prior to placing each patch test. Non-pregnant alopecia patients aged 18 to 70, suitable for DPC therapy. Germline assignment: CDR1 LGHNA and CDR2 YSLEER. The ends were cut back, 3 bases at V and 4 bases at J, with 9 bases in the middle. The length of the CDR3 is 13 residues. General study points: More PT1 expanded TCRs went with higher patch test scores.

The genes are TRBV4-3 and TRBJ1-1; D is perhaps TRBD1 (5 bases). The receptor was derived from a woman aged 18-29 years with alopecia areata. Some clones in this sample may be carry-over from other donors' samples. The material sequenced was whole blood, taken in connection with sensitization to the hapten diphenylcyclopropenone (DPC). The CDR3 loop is CASSHIGGTEAFF. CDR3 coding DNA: TGCGCCAGCAGCCATATCGGGGGCACTGAAGCTTTCTTT.